This T cell receptor beta chain came from a study of CD8 T cells in Susac syndrome (dated by TCRdb to between 2017 and 2020). For the wider study: Whether CD8+ T cell activation and differentiation in Susac syndrome was antigen driven was tested using repertoire sequencing. General conclusions and limits of the study: The study acknowledged that relatively few individuals were included in the TCR sequencing and HLA analysis.

Peripheral blood CD8+ and CD4+ T cells from healthy donors, Susac syndrome patients and multiple sclerosis patients were profiled using high-throughput TCR beta sequencing. The healthy donors served as controls matched for age and sex. Bulk CD8+ and CD4+ T cells were purified magnetically by negative isolation, whereas CD8+ TEMRA cells were enriched by FACS. Blood was collected in EDTA tubes and processed within 24 hours, with PBMCs isolated through density gradient centrifugation. PBMCs intended for TCR sequencing were cryopreserved in liquid nitrogen and were subsequently thawed in a 37 degrees C water bath. Purity of sorted or isolated CD4+, CD8+ and CD8+ TEMRA cells was at least 90%. Comment on this clonotype: Its antigen remains unidentified. One base away there is no much larger clone; base qualities are not given.

RNA was extracted using the RNeasy kit, and about 0.5 to 1 ug of the RNA was reverse transcribed with random hexamers. The immunoSEQ multiplex PCR assay, which covers 54 Vbeta and 13 Jbeta segments, was used to amplify TCR beta CDR3 regions. Bias from PCR amplification was corrected by using a synthetic template baseline for primer optimization and for computational correction. Per the original workflow: Reads were annotated to V, D and J genes according to IMGT and were analyzed with immunoSEQ Analyzer, with only productive sequences retained. Clonality was calculated as one minus the Shannon entropy normalized by log2 of the number of productive unique sequences. For each patient and control, public and private clones were evaluated within the 100 most prevalent clones. A clone was defined as Susac-specific if it was absent from the healthy and MS cohorts, from some 980 published viral clones and from other ImmuneACCESS disease sequences. TCRdb ran its own pipeline on the public reads, namely fastp trimming at Q25 and MiXCR clone calling, and kept in-frame beta chains. Records with the same CDR3 protein are collapsed into one entry carrying the most frequent genes and DNA. The V and J calls and clone size come from TCRdb's table, not from the authors' own analysis. The sample profile shows roughly 130,000 distinct CDR3 sequences; 90% to 95% of them were found once. Jointly, the top ten make up approximately 0.12% of the sample.

The source is a human donor in good health. Sequenced sample: CD4+ T cells from PBMCs.

The nucleotides read TGCAGCGTTGAGGGCGGGAGCATTTACAATGAGCAGTTCTTC. The translation is CSVEGGSIYNEQFF. The rearrangement joined TRBV29-1 to TRBJ2-1; TRBD2 fits 7 bases in the junction. From V the trimming removes 3 bases and from J it removes 4 bases, while the gene matches leave 6 bases of the junction unaccounted for. The CDR3 sequence holds 14 residues, the cysteine and phenylalanine included. Only the CDR3 portion is preserved as DNA: 42 bases, with reading frame beginning at the first base. For CDR1 and CDR2, the germline V gene lists SQVTM and ANQGSEA.